These T cell receptor beta chains were read from a single sample in a study of regulatory T cells in long-lasting Graves disease. TCRdb ran MiXCR on the multiplex PCR reads and lists one entry per CDR3 protein. The profile shows approximately 310,000 distinct CDR3 sequences, 15% to 20% of them singletons. The starting material was peripheral blood mononuclear cells (PBMCs), obtained at new diagnosis, from a patient treated with antithyroid drugs. The origin of the receptors is a female donor with Graves disease. CDR3s include the opening cysteine and the closing phenylalanine or tryptophan. The D gene is left open where the match is weak. The size field is filled for only some rows; it gives once, few, many or a size class.

abundance: many; j_gene: TRBJ2-1; d_gene: TRBD2; v_gene: TRBV24-1; CDR3nt: TGTGCCACCAGTGATACTAGCGGGGTCGAGAATGAGCAGTTCTTC; CDR3aa: CATSDTSGVENEQFF
abundance: .; j_gene: TRBJ2-2; d_gene: .; v_gene: TRBV9; CDR3nt: TGTGCCAGCAGCATTTATACAGAGTCCACCGGGGAGCTGTTTTTT; CDR3aa: CASSIYTESTGELFF
abundance: few; j_gene: TRBJ1-5; d_gene: TRBD1; v_gene: TRBV20-1; CDR3nt: TGCAGTGCCAAACCGCGGACAGGAGGGAATCAGCCCCAGCATTTT; CDR3aa: CSAKPRTGGNQPQHF
abundance: .; j_gene: TRBJ2-2; d_gene: TRBD2; v_gene: TRBV5-4; CDR3nt: TGTGCCAGCAGCTTTAGCGGGAGTGGTACCGGGGAGCTGTTTTTT; CDR3aa: CASSFSGSGTGELFF
abundance: .; j_gene: TRBJ1-2; d_gene: .; v_gene: TRBV6-2/TRBV6-3; CDR3nt: TGTGCCAGCAGTAAAGGGGGTACCTATGGCTACACCTTC; CDR3aa: CASSKGGTYGYTF
abundance: many; j_gene: TRBJ2-1; d_gene: TRBD2; v_gene: TRBV28; CDR3nt: TGTGCCAGCAGTTTAACTAGCGGGAGTCGAGTAAGGTTCTTC; CDR3aa: CASSLTSGSRVRFF
abundance: many; j_gene: TRBJ2-7; d_gene: TRBD2; v_gene: TRBV7-2; CDR3nt: TGTGCCAGCAGCTTGGGACTATCGGCCTACGAGCAGTACTTC; CDR3aa: CASSLGLSAYEQYF
abundance: many; j_gene: TRBJ2-7; d_gene: .; v_gene: TRBV7-2; CDR3nt: TGTGCCAGCAGCTTAGATCGGTTAGAGCAGTACTTC; CDR3aa: CASSLDRLEQYF
abundance: many; j_gene: TRBJ1-6; d_gene: .; v_gene: TRBV25-1; CDR3nt: TGTGCCAGCAGTGACGCCAGGAAGGGCCGGAATTCACCCCTCCACTTT; CDR3aa: CASSDARKGRNSPLHF
abundance: many; j_gene: TRBJ2-1; d_gene: .; v_gene: TRBV10-1; CDR3nt: TGCGCCAGCAGTGAGGATTGGGACTCATCTGGGAATGAGCAGTTCTTC; CDR3aa: CASSEDWDSSGNEQFF
abundance: many; j_gene: TRBJ1-5; d_gene: TRBD1; v_gene: TRBV30; CDR3nt: TGTGCCTGGGGCCGGGACAGGGATCAGCCCCAGCATTTT; CDR3aa: CAWGRDRDQPQHF
abundance: many; j_gene: TRBJ2-1; d_gene: TRBD2; v_gene: TRBV19; CDR3nt: TGTGCCAGTGCCAGTCTCGAGGGGACTAGCGGGAGGGCCCAGTTCTTC; CDR3aa: CASASLEGTSGRAQFF
abundance: many; j_gene: TRBJ2-2; d_gene: .; v_gene: TRBV2; CDR3nt: TGTGCCAGCAGTGCTGGGAACACCGGGGAGCTGTTTTTT; CDR3aa: CASSAGNTGELFF
abundance: many; j_gene: TRBJ2-7; d_gene: .; v_gene: TRBV19; CDR3nt: TGTGCCAGTAGCTACAGGGACTCCAACGAGCAGTACTTC; CDR3aa: CASSYRDSNEQYF
abundance: many; j_gene: TRBJ2-5; d_gene: TRBD2; v_gene: TRBV6-1; CDR3nt: TGTGCCAGCTATCGGGGGGTTAAAGAGACCCAGTACTTC; CDR3aa: CASYRGVKETQYF
abundance: .; j_gene: TRBJ2-3; d_gene: .; v_gene: TRBV12-3/TRBV12-4; CDR3nt: TGTGCCAGCCGCACGACAGTACGTTCAAATACGCAGTATTTT; CDR3aa: CASRTTVRSNTQYF
abundance: .; j_gene: TRBJ2-5; d_gene: .; v_gene: TRBV7-9; CDR3nt: TGTGCCAGCAGCTTTAGTCGGACCGAATCAGCCCAGTACTTC; CDR3aa: CASSFSRTESAQYF
abundance: many; j_gene: TRBJ2-7; d_gene: .; v_gene: TRBV18; CDR3nt: TGTGCCAGCTCACCATCCCACGAGCAGTACTTC; CDR3aa: CASSPSHEQYF
abundance: .; j_gene: TRBJ2-5; d_gene: TRBD1; v_gene: TRBV18; CDR3nt: TGTGCCAGCTCACCAAAAACAGGGGAAGAGACCCAGTACTTC; CDR3aa: CASSPKTGEETQYF
abundance: many; j_gene: TRBJ2-1; d_gene: .; v_gene: TRBV19; CDR3nt: TGTGCCAGTAGACTTACCAATGAGCAGTTCTTC; CDR3aa: CASRLTNEQFF
abundance: many; j_gene: TRBJ2-3; d_gene: TRBD2; v_gene: TRBV28; CDR3nt: TGTGCCAGCAGTAAAAGGACTAGCGGCACAGATACGCAGTATTTT; CDR3aa: CASSKRTSGTDTQYF
abundance: many; j_gene: TRBJ1-5; d_gene: .; v_gene: TRBV5-6; CDR3nt: TGTGCCAGCAGCTTGAGGGGGGGAGATAGCAATCAGCCCCAGCATTTT; CDR3aa: CASSLRGGDSNQPQHF
abundance: once; j_gene: TRBJ2-1; d_gene: .; v_gene: TRBV15; CDR3nt: TGTGCCACCAGCAGGGGGGGTTCGGACAATGAGCAGTTCTTC; CDR3aa: CATSRGGSDNEQFF
abundance: .; j_gene: TRBJ2-1; d_gene: .; v_gene: TRBV29-1; CDR3nt: TGCAGCGTTGTCTCCTGGCGCGCAAACAATGAGCAGTTATTC; CDR3aa: CSVVSWRANNEQLF
abundance: many; j_gene: TRBJ2-2; d_gene: .; v_gene: TRBV6-5; CDR3nt: TGTGCCAGCCGTTATTATTCCCCCGGGGAGCTGTTTTTT; CDR3aa: CASRYYSPGELFF
abundance: many; j_gene: TRBJ2-5; d_gene: .; v_gene: TRBV7-2; CDR3nt: TGTGCCAGCAGCTTAGTCGAGGCGGCGGACCAAGAGACCCAGTACTTC; CDR3aa: CASSLVEAADQETQYF
abundance: many; j_gene: TRBJ1-1; d_gene: .; v_gene: TRBV12-3/TRBV12-4; CDR3nt: TGTGCCAGCATCCTTACCCCAGGGATGGGCACTGAAGCTTTCTTT; CDR3aa: CASILTPGMGTEAFF
abundance: many; j_gene: TRBJ1-6; d_gene: .; v_gene: TRBV3-1; CDR3nt: TGTGCCAGCAGCCAGGGGGCGAGGGAGCCTCTCCACTTT; CDR3aa: CASSQGAREPLHF
abundance: many; j_gene: TRBJ2-5; d_gene: TRBD1; v_gene: TRBV7-8; CDR3nt: TGTGCCAGCAGTCGAACCGGGACAGAAGAAGAGACCCAGTACTTC; CDR3aa: CASSRTGTEEETQYF
abundance: many; j_gene: TRBJ2-3; d_gene: .; v_gene: TRBV7-8; CDR3nt: TGTGCCAGCAGCTTAGCGGAGGGTTCCGCGGGTACGCAGTATTTT; CDR3aa: CASSLAEGSAGTQYF
abundance: many; j_gene: TRBJ2-1; d_gene: TRBD1; v_gene: TRBV12-3/TRBV12-4; CDR3nt: TGTGCCAGCAGCTCCGGGACAGGGGAGTTCTTC; CDR3aa: CASSSGTGEFF
abundance: many; j_gene: TRBJ2-7; d_gene: .; v_gene: TRBV10-3; CDR3nt: TGTGCCATCAGTGCGGTCATGGTAGCAGCCTACGAGCAGTACTTC; CDR3aa: CAISAVMVAAYEQYF
abundance: few; j_gene: TRBJ2-5; d_gene: .; v_gene: TRBV11-2; CDR3nt: TGTGCCAGCAGCCCTAGGGGTTTTCAAGAGACCCAGTACTTC; CDR3aa: CASSPRGFQETQYF
abundance: .; j_gene: TRBJ2-7; d_gene: .; v_gene: TRBV27; CDR3nt: TGTGCCAGCAGCCACCGAGGGGATGGGTCCTACGAGCAGTACTTC; CDR3aa: CASSHRGDGSYEQYF
abundance: many; j_gene: TRBJ2-2; d_gene: .; v_gene: TRBV9; CDR3nt: TGTGCCAGCAGCCTCCGATGGGACACCGGGGAGCTGTTTTTT; CDR3aa: CASSLRWDTGELFF